This T cell receptor (beta chain) was recorded in a study of T cell repertoires in aging, cancer and after chemotherapy. A mixed TRB-A/B primer pool amplified rearranged TRB by multiplex touch-down PCR. MiXCR, applied by TCRdb to the multiplex PCR reads, yields one record per CDR3 protein. This table has fewer than 2,000 distinct CDR3 sequences, under 65% appearing once. The CDR3 extends over 13 amino acids. With 6 bases removed from V and 3 bases from J, the gap between germline ends came to 8 bases. CDR1 and CDR2 from the germline V gene are LNHDA and SQIVND (reference sequence). Amplification of TCR beta used genomic DNA extracted from peripheral blood.

The sequenced sample consisted of blood. V and J are TRBV19 and TRBJ2-2, with D tentatively TRBD1 (5 bases). This TCR was sampled from a human donor with a blood cancer. Here the CDR3 reads CASRGQDTGELFF. As DNA, the CDR3 is TGTGCCAGTAGGGGGCAGGACACCGGGGAGCTGTTTTTT.